This T cell receptor beta chain was obtained from a study of blood T cells in healthy people across ages. Study results and caveats: Age advanced and TCR beta diversity per million T cells fell, roughly linearly. Naive CD4+ cells and diversity were both higher in long-lived donors than in aged donors.

V was cut by 2 bases and J by 6 bases, with 11 bases left in between. This CDR3 has 14 residues. Germline CDR1 ENHRY, CDR2 SYGVKD. Details on this clonotype: The target antigen is unknown.

A second roughly 6 to 11 cycle PCR used barcoded and J-beta primers. In TCRdb, the 5' RACE reads were re-called with MiXCR into one record per CDR3 protein. The sample contains under 1 million distinct CDR3 sequences, under 45% of which appear only once. The rearrangement joins TRBV10-3 to TRBJ2-1; D uncertain. This clonotype originated in a man between 60 and 70 years old in good health. Sequencing was performed on blood. The CDR3 DNA follows: TGTGCCATCAGTGAGGGCTGGGAAGGCAATGAGCAGTTCTTC. It is translated as CAISEGWEGNEQFF.